Listed below are T cell receptor beta chains from one sample, sequenced in a study of Ad26.COV2.S vaccination and SARS-CoV-2 variants. Repertoires were generated with immunoSEQ multiplex PCR, while TCRdb's copy carries only in-frame clones and drops some. The data contain 300,000 to 400,000 clones, about 87% of them seen just once; the ten biggest clones take up 5.5% to 7%. The material sequenced was peripheral blood, taken in a trial of Ad26.COV2.S vaccine versus placebo. These receptors were taken from a person aged 18-60 years who received the Ad26.COV2.S COVID-19 vaccine or a placebo. CDR3s include the opening cysteine and the closing phenylalanine or tryptophan. The D gene is left open where the match is weak. Some rows have no size entry. The others give once, few or many, or a class for an expanded clone.

J gene	D gene	V gene	clone size	CDR3 protein	CDR3 DNA
TRBJ2-2	-	TRBV18	-	CASSPAAASNTGELFF	TGTGCCAGCTCCCCGGCGGCAGCCTCGAACACCGGGGAGCTGTTTTTT
TRBJ1-1	TRBD1	TRBV11-2	-	CASSPKTGEYTEAFF	TGTGCCAGCAGCCCGAAGACAGGGGAGTACACTGAAGCTTTCTTT
TRBJ2-4	-	TRBV28	-	CASSLLGNIQYF	TGTGCCAGCAGTTTACTAGGTAACATTCAGTACTTC
TRBJ1-4	TRBD1	TRBV2	-	CASSEATGGNEKLFF	TGTGCCAGCAGTGAAGCGACAGGGGGTAATGAAAAACTGTTTTTT
TRBJ2-2	-	TRBV6-5	-	CASSYSRGDGTGELFF	TGTGCCAGCAGTTACTCGAGGGGGGACGGCACCGGGGAGCTGTTTTTT
TRBJ2-7	-	TRBV30	-	CAWSVPGLDYEQYF	TGTGCCTGGAGTGTACCAGGTTTGGACTACGAGCAGTACTTC
TRBJ1-2	-	TRBV28	-	CASSFAGAYGYTF	TGTGCCAGCAGTTTCGCAGGGGCCTATGGCTACACCTTC
TRBJ1-1	-	TRBV12-3/TRBV12-4	-	CASSYDRNTEAFF	TGTGCCAGCAGCTACGACAGGAACACTGAAGCTTTCTTT
TRBJ2-3	-	TRBV2	-	CASTGSTDTQYF	TGTGCCAGCACCGGTAGCACAGATACGCAGTATTTT
TRBJ1-2	-	TRBV19	-	CASNPLGEGGYTF	TGTGCCAGTAACCCCTTGGGTGAGGGTGGCTACACCTTC
TRBJ2-7	-	TRBV4-3	-	CASSQDRTGGAYEQYF	TGCGCCAGCAGCCAAGATCGGACAGGCGGGGCCTACGAGCAGTACTTC
TRBJ1-1	-	TRBV7-8	-	CASSLDRVGITEAFF	TGTGCCAGCAGCTTAGATAGGGTAGGAATCACTGAAGCTTTCTTT
TRBJ2-5	TRBD2	TRBV6-1	few	CASSETGTGGETQYF	TGTGCCAGCAGTGAGACTGGGACGGGAGGGGAGACCCAGTACTTC
TRBJ2-1	-	TRBV14	-	CASSQEFGFVRGNEQFF	TGTGCCAGCAGCCAAGAATTTGGCTTTGTCCGAGGGAATGAGCAGTTCTTC
TRBJ2-7	TRBD1	TRBV9	-	CASSAGQGVYEQYF	TGTGCCAGCAGCGCGGGACAGGGGGTATACGAGCAGTACTTC
TRBJ1-6	TRBD1	TRBV19	-	CASSIDWAGQGYSPLHF	TGTGCCAGTAGTATAGATTGGGCAGGACAGGGGTATTCACCCCTCCACTTT
TRBJ1-1	TRBD1	TRBV30	-	CAGLGQGIATEAFF	TGTGCCGGGTTGGGACAGGGGATAGCCACTGAAGCTTTCTTT
TRBJ2-7	TRBD2	TRBV28	-	CASSFLGGGYEQYF	TGTGCCAGCAGTTTCCTGGGGGGGGGATACGAGCAGTACTTC
TRBJ2-4	-	TRBV9	-	CASSVEVGNIQYF	TGTGCCAGCAGCGTAGAGGTGGGAAACATTCAGTACTTC
TRBJ2-1	TRBD2	TRBV29-1	-	CSVGGGSGYNEQFF	TGCAGCGTTGGAGGCGGGAGTGGCTACAATGAGCAGTTCTTC
TRBJ1-6	TRBD1	TRBV18	few	CASSPRGQANSPLHF	TGTGCCAGCTCACCCCGCGGACAGGCGAATTCACCCCTCCACTTT
TRBJ2-3	TRBD1	TRBV11-2	once	CASSSGGTGTDTQYF	TGTGCCAGCAGCTCCGGTGGGACAGGCACAGATACGCAGTATTTT
TRBJ1-1	-	TRBV5-8	once	CASRSIKQGNTEAFF	TGTGCCAGCAGATCGATTAAACAGGGAAACACTGAAGCTTTCTTT
TRBJ1-5	-	TRBV30	few	CAWRASRGGPQPQHF	TGTGCCTGGAGGGCGAGCAGGGGAGGCCCACAGCCCCAGCATTTT
TRBJ1-1	-	TRBV7-9	-	CASSPPLGAAEAFF	TGTGCCAGCAGCCCCCCCCTCGGGGCCGCTGAAGCTTTCTTT
TRBJ2-1	-	TRBV3-1/TRBV3-2	-	CASTPTGREEQFF	TGTGCCAGCACCCCGACAGGGAGGGAGGAGCAGTTCTTC
TRBJ2-7	TRBD2	TRBV6-2/TRBV6-3	-	CASSYITSGKPYEQYF	TGTGCCAGCAGTTACATTACTAGCGGGAAACCCTACGAGCAGTACTTC
TRBJ1-2	TRBD1	TRBV27	-	CASSTRTGTHGYTF	TGTGCCAGCAGCACCCGGACAGGGACACATGGCTACACCTTC
TRBJ2-5	TRBD1	TRBV11-1	-	CASNRGDRGLETQYF	TGTGCCAGCAACAGGGGGGACAGGGGTTTGGAGACCCAGTACTTC
TRBJ1-5	TRBD1	TRBV27	once	CASSFTGGEQPQHF	TGTGCCAGCAGTTTCACAGGGGGAGAGCAGCCCCAGCATTTT
TRBJ1-1	-	TRBV6-2/TRBV6-3	once	CASSYSSGQTAFF	TGTGCCAGCAGTTACTCGTCGGGACAAACAGCTTTCTTT
TRBJ2-2	TRBD1	TRBV5-1	-	CASRSEPGQGYTGELFF	TGCGCCAGCAGATCCGAACCGGGACAGGGGTACACCGGGGAGCTGTTTTTT
TRBJ2-7	-	TRBV25-1	once	CASSEFGRDATLYEQYF	TGTGCCAGCAGTGAATTCGGCAGGGACGCTACACTGTACGAGCAGTACTTC
TRBJ2-7	TRBD1	TRBV5-1	-	CASSWTGGGYEQYF	TGCGCCAGCAGCTGGACAGGGGGAGGCTACGAGCAGTACTTC
TRBJ2-3	-	TRBV5-1	-	CASSSLLITDTQYF	TGCGCCAGCAGCTCGTTACTAATCACAGATACGCAGTATTTT
TRBJ1-5	-	TRBV7-2	-	CASSLEGQIMQPQHF	TGTGCCAGCAGCTTAGAAGGACAGATTATGCAGCCCCAGCATTTT
TRBJ1-5	-	TRBV6-5	-	CASRQDSRNQPQHF	TGTGCGAGCCGGCAGGACAGCCGCAATCAGCCCCAGCATTTT
TRBJ2-3	-	TRBV6-4	-	CASSDDGERTQYF	TGTGCCAGCAGTGACGATGGGGAACGTACGCAGTATTTT
TRBJ2-2	-	TRBV30	-	CAWATGNTGELFF	TGTGCCTGGGCGACAGGGAACACCGGGGAGCTGTTTTTT
TRBJ1-2	-	TRBV6-6	-	CASSPWTLGTGNYGYTF	TGTGCCAGCAGTCCTTGGACTCTGGGAACGGGCAACTATGGCTACACCTTC